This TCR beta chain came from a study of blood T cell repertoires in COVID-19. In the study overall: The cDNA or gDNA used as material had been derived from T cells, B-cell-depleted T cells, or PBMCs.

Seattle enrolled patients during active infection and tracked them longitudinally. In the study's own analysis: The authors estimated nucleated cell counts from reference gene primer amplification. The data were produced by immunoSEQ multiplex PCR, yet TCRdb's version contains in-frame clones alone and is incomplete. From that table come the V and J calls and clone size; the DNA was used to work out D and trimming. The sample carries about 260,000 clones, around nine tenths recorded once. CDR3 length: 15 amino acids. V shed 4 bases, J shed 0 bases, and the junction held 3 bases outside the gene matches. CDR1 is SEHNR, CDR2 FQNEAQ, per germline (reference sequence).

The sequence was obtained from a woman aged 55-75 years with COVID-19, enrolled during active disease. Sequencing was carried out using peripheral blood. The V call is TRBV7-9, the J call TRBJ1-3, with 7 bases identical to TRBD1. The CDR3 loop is CASSSDRPSGNTIYF. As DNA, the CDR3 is TGTGCCAGCAGCTCGGACAGGCCCTCTGGAAACACCATATATTTT.